Listed below are T cell receptor beta chains from one sample, sequenced in a study of human T cells and chemical hapten exposure. Using its own MiXCR run on the RACE reads, TCRdb lists one record per CDR3 protein. This sample carries about 61,000 distinct CDR3 sequences, around 7% of them seen once, and the ten largest clones take over 1.5%. The sequences come from whole blood, collected in connection with sensitization to the hapten diphenylcyclopropenone (DPC). Source of these receptors: a woman aged 25 to 39 with alopecia areata. Some clones in this sample may be carry-over from other donors' samples. CDR3s include the opening cysteine and the closing phenylalanine or tryptophan.

V: TRBV20-1
CDR3: CSASETGRDTEAFF

V: TRBV10-3
CDR3: CAISERASYYEQYF

V: TRBV7-9
CDR3: CASSLAAGVTYEQYF

V: TRBV20-1
CDR3: CSAAGTSTDTQYF

V: TRBV6-1
CDR3: CASSYREVDTQYF

V: TRBV14
CDR3: CASSHLTGALADTEAFF

V: TRBV30
CDR3: CAGVMSSYNEQFF

V: TRBV12-3/TRBV12-4
CDR3: CASSTGTVYNSPLHF

V: TRBV7-2
CDR3: CASSLEGGGGDTQYF

V: TRBV14
CDR3: CASSFRTSGLFNEQFF

V: TRBV20-1
CDR3: CSARVATSGEETQYF

V: TRBV25-1
CDR3: CASSDFRGPNTGELFF

V: TRBV5-1
CDR3: CASSNQSSFNSPLHF

V: TRBV4-2
CDR3: CASSLRGRPYEQYF

V: TRBV29-1
CDR3: CSAATGGGEQFF

V: TRBV2
CDR3: CASSDIAHTDTQYF

V: TRBV10-3
CDR3: CATEMGSSTDTQYF

V: TRBV10-3
CDR3: CAISDGLYTEAFF

V: TRBV9
CDR3: CASSVDAVPYYGYTF

V: TRBV20-1
CDR3: CSARVAGVETQYF

V: TRBV20-1
CDR3: CSARGLVDEQFF

V: TRBV29-1
CDR3: CSTQVGVEGYTF

V: TRBV20-1
CDR3: CSASWEGGSYNEQFF

V: TRBV5-1
CDR3: CASSFGGGETQYF

V: TRBV5-1
CDR3: CASSLSSGPPVEQYF

V: TRBV5-4
CDR3: CASSRDRAGELFF

V: TRBV20-1
CDR3: CSAFAQGAYDQPQHF

V: TRBV20-1
CDR3: CSARVSDTQYF